The rows below give T cell receptor beta chains drawn from one sample of a study of cytomegalovirus exposure and HLA in healthy donors. Clones were read by immunoSEQ multiplex PCR, and TCRdb kept only the in-frame ones, dropping some. The repertoire holds tens of thousands of clones, 83% seen once, with roughly 1.5% in the top ten. Sequenced input: PBMCs. These receptors came from a human donor in good health. The CDR3 runs from the conserved cysteine through the conserved F or W. D genes are given only for firm matches. Only some rows state a clone size, as once, few, many or a class for expanded clones.

CASSFDGTGGETQYF	TGTGCCAGCAGCTTCGACGGGACAGGGGGAGAGACCCAGTACTTC	TRBV7-2	TRBJ2-5	TRBD1	.
CASSRIPEARRGKTEAFF	TGTGCCAGCAGTCGAATCCCGGAAGCGAGAAGAGGGAAAACTGAAGCTTTCTTT	TRBV28	TRBJ1-1	.	.
CASSLPLSWREVFEGGTDTQYF	TGTGCCAGCAGTTTACCCTTGAGCTGGCGGGAGGTTTTTGAAGGCGGCACAGATACGCAGTATTTT	TRBV28	TRBJ2-3	TRBD2	.
CSVEGHSYNEQFF	TGCAGCGTTGAGGGACACTCCTACAATGAGCAGTTCTTC	TRBV29-1	TRBJ2-1	.	.
CASSDQRGVYEQYF	TGTGCCAGCAGTGACCAGCGGGGGGTCTACGAGCAGTACTTC	TRBV2	TRBJ2-7	TRBD2	.
CASSLAGADYGYTF	TGTGCCAGCAGCTTAGCCGGTGCTGACTATGGCTACACCTTC	TRBV7-9	TRBJ1-2	.	.
CASSQPGGDPGELFF	TGTGCCAGCAGTCAGCCAGGGGGCGACCCCGGGGAGCTGTTTTTT	TRBV25-1	TRBJ2-2	TRBD1	.
CASSFGGLAGLSSYNEQFF	TGTGCCAGCAGCTTTGGGGGACTAGCGGGCTTAAGCTCCTACAATGAGCAGTTCTTC	TRBV5-6	TRBJ2-1	TRBD2	.
CASPPKTGADTQYF	TGTGCCAGCCCCCCAAAGACCGGAGCAGATACGCAGTATTTT	TRBV7-9	TRBJ2-3	.	.
CASSPGTGSGNTIYF	TGCGCCAGCAGCCCGGGGACAGGCTCTGGAAACACCATATATTTT	TRBV5-1	TRBJ1-3	TRBD1	.
CASSDRGTSGRAGGTDTQYF	TGCGCCAGCAGTGATCGCGGGACTAGCGGGAGGGCCGGTGGCACAGATACGCAGTATTTT	TRBV10-1	TRBJ2-3	TRBD2	.
CASSSTRQTRQGQYF	TGTGCCAGCAGCTCCACCCGACAGACACGCCAAGGGCAGTACTTC	TRBV7-9	TRBJ2-7	.	few
CSAPNRALHEQFF	TGCAGCGCCCCTAACAGGGCCCTCCATGAGCAGTTCTTC	TRBV29-1	TRBJ2-1	.	.
CASSLVGGNEQFF	TGTGCCAGCAGCTTGGTAGGGGGCAATGAGCAGTTCTTC	TRBV5-6	TRBJ2-1	.	.
CSDPGQSNEQFF	TGCAGCGACCCGGGACAGTCAAATGAGCAGTTCTTC	TRBV29-1	TRBJ2-1	TRBD1	.
CSSSFSSGGAFF	TGTTCCAGCAGCTTTTCCTCAGGGGGAGCTTTCTTT	TRBV7-9	TRBJ1-1	TRBD1	.
CASSPIAGNTIYF	TGTGCCAGCAGCCCAATAGCTGGAAACACCATATATTTT	TRBV9	TRBJ1-3	.	.
CASSQTGGETQYF	TGTGCCAGCAGCCAAACAGGGGGAGAGACCCAGTACTTC	TRBV7-3	TRBJ2-5	TRBD1	.
CASSRRLAGIGNEQFF	TGTGCCAGCAGCCGGAGACTAGCGGGAATAGGCAATGAGCAGTTCTTC	TRBV5-6	TRBJ2-1	TRBD2	.
CASSQDGQNNQPQHF	TGCGCCAGCAGCCAAGATGGGCAGAATAATCAGCCCCAGCATTTT	TRBV4-3	TRBJ1-5	.	once
CASSHTGAGAEAFF	TGTGCCAGCAGCCATACAGGGGCAGGCGCTGAAGCTTTCTTT	TRBV4-2	TRBJ1-1	TRBD1	once
CASSLVGGGRETQYF	TGTGCCAGCAGCCTCGTCGGCGGGGGGCGAGAGACCCAGTACTTC	TRBV11-2	TRBJ2-5	TRBD2	.
CASRPFQGAGYEQYF	TGTGCCAGCAGACCCTTCCAGGGGGCAGGCTACGAGCAGTACTTC	TRBV28	TRBJ2-7	TRBD1	few
CASSLVGGAEAFF	TGCGCCAGCAGCTTGGTAGGAGGGGCTGAAGCTTTCTTT	TRBV5-1	TRBJ1-1	.	.
CASSPCRHRVIYGNQPQHF	TGTGCCAGCAGCCCCTGCCGGCACAGGGTCATTTATGGCAATCAGCCCCAGCATTTT	TRBV7-3	TRBJ1-5	.	.
CASSQDGPGAWYNEQFF	TGCGCCAGCAGCCAAGATGGACCAGGGGCATGGTACAATGAGCAGTTCTTC	TRBV4-3	TRBJ2-1	.	.
CASSQAPTDQETQYF	TGCGCCAGCAGCCAAGCCCCGACAGACCAAGAGACCCAGTACTTC	TRBV4-1	TRBJ2-5	.	once
CASSGQGGTKNIQYF	TGTGCCAGTAGTGGACAGGGGGGGACCAAAAACATTCAGTACTTC	TRBV19	TRBJ2-4	TRBD1	.
CASSETGGDTEAFF	TGTGCCAGCAGCGAAACAGGGGGGGACACTGAAGCTTTCTTT	TRBV27	TRBJ1-1	TRBD1	.
CASRPNGQGATEAFF	TGTGCCAGCAGACCGAACGGACAGGGGGCCACTGAAGCTTTCTTT	TRBV6-6	TRBJ1-1	TRBD1	.
CSSSPKWGRETGELFF	TGTTCCAGCAGCCCCAAGTGGGGGCGGGAGACCGGGGAGCTGTTTTTT	TRBV7-9	TRBJ2-2	.	.
CASSLREGGELFF	TGTGCCAGCAGCTTGAGGGAAGGCGGGGAGCTGTTTTTT	TRBV7-2	TRBJ2-2	.	.
CASSEQGADQPQHF	TGTGCCAGCAGTGAACAGGGGGCCGATCAGCCCCAGCATTTT	TRBV9	TRBJ1-5	TRBD1	.
CASSSNNRGFQETQYF	TGTGCCAGCAGCTCAAATAATCGGGGATTCCAAGAGACCCAGTACTTC	TRBV4-2	TRBJ2-5	.	.
CASSEARYNEQFF	TGTGCCAGCAGTGAAGCTAGATACAATGAGCAGTTCTTC	TRBV2	TRBJ2-1	.	.
CAWGTGGNQPQHF	TGTGCCTGGGGGACAGGAGGCAATCAGCCCCAGCATTTT	TRBV30	TRBJ1-5	TRBD1	.
CASSAQRTSGYEQYF	TGTGCCAGCAGCGCACAAAGGACTAGCGGCTACGAGCAGTACTTC	TRBV7-2	TRBJ2-7	TRBD2	.
CATTQASGSYEQYF	TGTGCTACCACACAGGCTAGCGGGAGTTACGAGCAGTACTTC	TRBV6-6	TRBJ2-7	TRBD2	.
CASSPMRAGGRRTDTQYF	TGTGCCAGCAGCCCAATGCGGGCTGGCGGGAGGCGCACAGATACGCAGTATTTT	TRBV11-2	TRBJ2-3	TRBD2	few
CASSLVHSQAFF	TGTGCCAGCAGCTTAGTACATTCCCAAGCTTTCTTT	TRBV7-9	TRBJ1-1	.	.
CASSWRSGGNQETQYF	TGTGCCAGCAGTTGGAGGAGCGGGGGGAACCAAGAGACCCAGTACTTC	TRBV28	TRBJ2-5	TRBD2	.
CASSPGGMDEKLFF	TGTGCCAGCAGCCCAGGGGGCATGGATGAAAAACTGTTTTTT	TRBV7-2	TRBJ1-4	TRBD1	.
CASSQEGSGGSYEQYF	TGTGCCAGCAGCCAAGAAGGGTCGGGGGGCTCCTACGAGCAGTACTTC	TRBV4-2	TRBJ2-7	TRBD2	.
CASSVTRTRGEQYF	TGTGCCAGCAGTGTGACCAGGACTCGTGGCGAGCAGTACTTC	TRBV2	TRBJ2-7	.	.
CASSLDTYGYTF	TGTGCCAGCAGTCTGGACACCTATGGCTACACCTTC	TRBV28	TRBJ1-2	.	.
CASSSGLAGGWEQFF	TGTGCCAGCAGTTCCGGACTAGCGGGGGGGTGGGAGCAGTTCTTC	TRBV27	TRBJ2-1	TRBD2	.
CASSIQANQPQHF	TGTGCCAGTAGTATACAGGCGAATCAGCCCCAGCATTTT	TRBV19	TRBJ1-5	.	.
CASTGGQGSPYEQYF	TGTGCCAGCACAGGTGGACAGGGTAGTCCCTACGAGCAGTACTTC	TRBV6-1	TRBJ2-7	TRBD1	once
CSSSFWGARETDTQYF	TGTTCCAGCAGCTTTTGGGGAGCGCGGGAGACAGATACGCAGTATTTT	TRBV7-9	TRBJ2-3	TRBD2	once
CASSLRTENEQFF	TGCGCCAGCAGCTTGAGGACAGAAAATGAGCAGTTCTTC	TRBV5-1	TRBJ2-1	.	once
CASRYGTANTGELFF	TGTGCCAGCAGGTACGGGACAGCCAACACCGGGGAGCTGTTTTTT	TRBV9	TRBJ2-2	TRBD1	.
CASSLTGGGEKLFF	TGCGCCAGCAGTCTAACAGGGGGAGGTGAAAAACTGTTTTTT	TRBV5-1	TRBJ1-4	TRBD1	.
CASSLGHTRDTQYF	TGTGCCAGCAGCTTGGGACATACTAGAGATACGCAGTATTTT	TRBV5-6	TRBJ2-3	.	.
CASSPPGQGDNYGYTF	TGTGCCAGCAGTCCGCCAGGACAGGGGGACAACTATGGCTACACCTTC	TRBV28	TRBJ1-2	TRBD1	.
CASITEGETQYF	TGCGCCAGCATCACCGAGGGAGAGACCCAGTACTTC	TRBV5-1	TRBJ2-5	.	.
CASSPSGDSRNEQFF	TGTGCCAGCAGCCCATCGGGGGACAGCCGCAATGAGCAGTTCTTC	TRBV9	TRBJ2-1	.	.